One sample yielded the 29 T cell receptor beta chains listed below, sequenced in a study of chemoradiotherapy in HPV16-positive cancers (dated by TCRdb to between 2022 and 2023). The library relied on the immunoSEQ multiplex PCR assay. The clones in this table, taken by TCRdb from immuneACCESS, are in-frame only. Not every clone is retained; where verified, under half of the shortfall comes from an unresolved V gene, and the cause of the rest is unknown. Recorded for this sample are about 14,000 clones; roughly 70% of them occurred a single time. Approximately 18% of the sample is in the top ten clones. The biological material was taken from a patient who underwent chemoradiotherapy. The receptors originated from a human donor with HPV-associated anogenital cancer.

This clone was counted only a few times. The chain uses TRBV2 and TRBJ2-1; TRBD2 matches 8 bases. After removal of 10 bases from V and 3 bases from J, the junction contained 14 bases not matched to a gene. The V gene's germline CDR1 is SNHLY and CDR2 FYNNEI. CDR3 length equals 16 residues. CDR3 in DNA: TGTGCCACCTTCAGTGCGGGGGGCTTCCTCTACAATGAGCAGTTCTTC. Encoded protein: CATFSAGGFLYNEQFF.

The chain is built from TRBV6-1 and TRBJ1-6; D is unclear. Germline V CDR1 and CDR2: MNHNS, SASEGT. The length of the CDR3 is 13 residues. V lost 2 bases and J lost 9, with 8 bases in between. CDR3 sequence (DNA): TGTGCCAGCAGTGAACGGAGGGCTTCACCCCTCCACTTT. It yields the protein CASSERRASPLHF.

The V call is TRBV7-3, the J call TRBJ2-5; 10 bases align to TRBD2. This CDR3 is 15 amino acids long. V lost 4 bases to trimming and J lost 5 bases; unmatched junction nucleotides: 7. The germline gives CDR1 SGHTA, CDR2 FQGTGA. CDR3 in amino acids: CASSSAGGPLETQYF. DNA of the CDR3: TGTGCCAGCAGCTCAGCGGGGGGGCCTTTGGAGACCCAGTACTTC.

This chain connects TRBV7-2 to TRBJ1-3; D unresolved. The germline CDR1 and CDR2 sequences are SGHTA and FQGNSA. This CDR3 has 17 residues. V lost 4 bases to trimming and J lost 4 bases, with 20 bases between them. CDR3 nucleotide sequence: TGTGCCAGCAGCTCCCCCGTCGGCGGCGCATCAGGAAACACCATATATTTT. Translating gives CASSSPVGGASGNTIYF.

The chain is built from TRBV28 and TRBJ1-2, with D maybe TRBD1 (6 bases). The V end lost 2 bases, the J end lost 5 bases, and 15 bases lay between the germline ends. Germline loops: CDR1 MDHEN, CDR2 SYDVKM. CDR3 size: 15 residues. DNA for the CDR3: TGTGCCAGCAGTTTACGTGGGGGCGGTGGGTATGGCTACACCTTC. This codes for CASSLRGGGGYGYTF.

This clone was observed a handful of times. The chain combines TRBV6-6 with TRBJ1-1; possibly TRBD1 for D (6 bases). Germline V gene data show CDR1 as MNHNY and CDR2 as SVGAGI (reference sequence). Trimming removed 6 bases at V and 0 bases at J, with 17 bases between. This CDR3 is 16 amino acids long. The CDR3 is CASSASSGAMNTEAFF. CDR3 nucleotide sequence: TGTGCCAGCAGCGCTTCCTCAGGGGCTATGAACACTGAAGCTTTCTTT.

The V gene is TRBV6-5, the J gene TRBJ2-2, with D hard to call. From germline, CDR1 is MNHEY and CDR2 SVGAGI. Trimming cost V 4 bases and J 7 bases, with 10 bases left between them. The length of the CDR3 is 13 residues. As DNA, the CDR3 is TGTGCCAGCAGTTTCTGGCTGTTCGGGGAGCTGTTTTTT. It specifies CASSFWLFGELFF.

The chain uses TRBV5-1 and TRBJ2-3; 9 nucleotides agree with TRBD2. Trimming at V came to 2 bases and at J to 3 bases, leaving 1 base not matched to a gene. Germline CDR1 SGHRS, CDR2 YFSETQ. This CDR3 is 14 amino acids long. The CDR3 loop reads CASSFAGGTDTQYF. The CDR3 DNA follows: TGCGCCAGCAGCTTCGCGGGGGGGACAGATACGCAGTATTTT.

This clone ranks as medium-sized. V gene TRBV30 combines with J gene TRBJ2-7; D unclear. The V and J ends lost 7 bases and 1 base respectively, with 11 bases between them. Germline V gene data show CDR1 as GTSNPN and CDR2 as SVGIG (reference sequence). CDR3 size: 12 residues. In nucleotides, the CDR3 is TGTGCCTCGGACGGACGGTCCTACGAGCAGTACTTC. It is translated as CASDGRSYEQYF.

This clone turned up a few times. The chain uses TRBV10-3 and TRBJ1-2; D not resolved. Germline loops: CDR1 ENHRY, CDR2 SYGVKD. V dropped 0 bases and J dropped 2 bases, with 4 bases sitting between them. CDR3 length equals 13 residues. The CDR3 DNA follows: TGTGCCATCAGTGAGTCAGAAAACTATGGCTACACCTTC. It is translated as CAISESENYGYTF.

V gene TRBV5-6 combines with J gene TRBJ1-2; no firm D call. V lost 2 bases and J 5 bases, leaving 16 bases between the germline ends. The germline CDR1 and CDR2 sequences are SGHDT and YYEEEE. The CDR3 contains 15 residues. CDR3 DNA: TGTGCCAGCAGCTTATTGCGACGGGCGGTATATGGCTACACCTTC. Protein: CASSLLRRAVYGYTF.

The chain combines TRBV9 with TRBJ1-6; D is uncertain. The CDR3 is 14 residues long. In germline, CDR1 is SGDLS, CDR2 YYNGEE. The V end was cut by 3 bases, the J end by 4 bases, with 8 bases between. The CDR3 region has the DNA TGTGCCAGCAGCGAAACACAGTATAATTCACCCCTCCACTTT. Its protein product is CASSETQYNSPLHF. The variable domain in full, with the rest retrieved from reference TRBV9 and TRBJ1-6, is DSGVTQTPKHLITATGQRVTLRCSPRSGDLSVYWYQQSLDQGLQFLIQYYNGEERAKGNILERFSAQQFPDLHSELNLSSLELGDSALYFCASSETQYNSPLHFGNGTRLTVT.

A few counts support this clone. The rearrangement uses TRBV29-1 and TRBJ1-1; no clear D gene. The V end was cut by 6 bases, the J end by 4 bases, with 12 bases between. CDR3 length equals 12 residues. The germline gives CDR1 SQVTM, CDR2 ANQGSEA. CDR3 protein: CSVLTGGTEAFF. CDR3 DNA sequence: TGCAGCGTCCTGACCGGCGGCACTGAAGCTTTCTTT.

V usage is TRBV6-1 and J usage is TRBJ1-1; 9 nucleotides line up with TRBD1. There are 13 residues in the CDR3. Germline CDR1 and CDR2: MNHNS and SASEGT. V lost 5 bases and J lost 6; bases outside the gene matches: 4. Here the CDR3 reads CASSTGGFAEAFF. Written as DNA, the CDR3 is TGTGCCAGCAGTACAGGGGGCTTCGCTGAAGCTTTCTTT.

The J gene is TRBJ1-3, the V gene TRBV27, with a weak D call TRBD1 (5 bases). V was trimmed by 4 bases and J by 4 bases, leaving 11 bases between them. Germline loops: CDR1 MNHEY, CDR2 SMNVEV (reference sequence). The CDR3 has 14 residues. The DNA for the CDR3 is TGTGCCAGCAGTTCAGGGCTAGGAGGAAACACCATATATTTT. This translates into CASSSGLGGNTIYF.

As to this clone: Relative to the germline gene, one junction end is altered; a read error may explain this. Distinct nucleotide sequences in the sample also encode this CDR3. The chain carries TRBV5-1 and TRBJ2-5, with D tentatively TRBD1 or TRBD2 (6 bases each). This CDR3 region has 15 residues. CDR1 is SGHRS and CDR2 is YFSETQ in the germline V gene. CDR3 sequence reads: CASSLGGGLWETQYF. The DNA for the CDR3 is TGCGCCAGCAGCTTGGGAGGGGGACTCTGGGAGACTCAGTACTTC. The entire variable domain, with the rest obtained from reference TRBV5-1 and TRBJ2-5, is as follows: KAGVTQTPRYLIKTRGQQVTLSCSPISGHRSVSWYQQTPGQGLQFLFEYFSETQRNKGNFPGRFSGRQFSNSRSEMNVSTLELGDSALYLCASSLGGGLWETQYFGPGTRLLVL.

The chain couples TRBV11-2 to TRBJ1-1; D gene uncertain. CDR1 is SGHAT and CDR2 is FQNNGV in the germline V gene. V lost 5 bases to trimming and J lost 6 bases, with 10 bases between them. The CDR3 extends over 12 amino acids. The CDR3 region is CASSLAMAEAFF. The CDR3, as DNA: TGTGCCAGCAGCCTCGCGATGGCTGAAGCTTTCTTT.

This clone has just a few counts. CDR3 in amino acids: CASSSRTGLNTEAFF. DNA for the CDR3: TGTGCCAGCAGCTCCAGGACAGGGCTGAACACTGAAGCTTTCTTT. The V gene is TRBV7-2, the J gene TRBJ1-1; 8 bases agree with TRBD1. This CDR3 comprises 15 residues. Looked up from germline, CDR1 is SGHTA and CDR2 is FQGNSA. V gave up 4 bases and J gave up 0 bases; unmatched junction bases: 4.

CDR3 amino acids: CASSPLGALTSGGAYEQFF. For the CDR3, the DNA is TGCGCCAGCAGCCCGCTCGGGGCCCTGACTAGCGGGGGGGCCTATGAGCAGTTCTTC. The gene calls are TRBV5-1 and TRBJ2-1, with 14 bases lining up with TRBD2. Germline assignment: CDR1 SGHRS and CDR2 YFSETQ. Trimming cost V 4 bases and J 8 bases; bases outside gene matches: 17. The CDR3 totals 19 residues.

Written as DNA, the CDR3 is TGTGCCAGCAGTTCCTCCCGGACAGGAATCGGCGAGCAGTACTTC. Protein sequence: CASSSSRTGIGEQYF. The chain carries TRBV28 and TRBJ2-7, with 7 bases matching TRBD1. The CDR3 consists of 15 residues. Germline CDR1 reads MDHEN; CDR2 reads SYDVKM. J lost 6 bases, V lost 4 bases, and 12 bases had no gene match.

This sequence joins TRBV5-6 and TRBJ1-1; tentatively, D is TRBD1 (5 bases). This CDR3 spans 15 amino acids. Trimming shortened V by 4 bases and J by 0 bases, and 13 bases separated the two germline ends. CDR1 is SGHDT, CDR2 YYEEEE, per germline. Written as DNA, the CDR3 is TGTGCCAGCAGCCCGCCGGGACCAGTGAACACTGAAGCTTTCTTT. Encoded protein: CASSPPGPVNTEAFF. The full variable domain, its missing parts supplied by reference TRBV5-6 and TRBJ1-1, is DAGVTQSPTHLIKTRGQQVTLRCSPKSGHDTVSWYQQALGQGPQFIFQYYEEEERQRGNFPDRFSGHQFPNYSSELNVNALLLGDSALYLCASSPPGPVNTEAFFGQGTRLTVV.

The chain is built from TRBV5-1 and TRBJ2-5; 8 bases line up with TRBD2. V gave up 2 bases and J gave up 1 base; unmatched junction bases: 7. CDR3 length: 16 residues. Per the germline V gene, CDR1 is SGHRS and CDR2 is YFSETQ. Here the CDR3 reads CASSLAGVAIQETQYF. In DNA, the CDR3 is TGCGCCAGCAGCTTAGCGGGGGTGGCAATCCAAGAGACCCAGTACTTC.

This chain uses TRBV27 with TRBJ1-1; 7 bases match TRBD1. The CDR3 sequence is 16 residues long. V shed 5 bases, J shed 2 bases, and the junction held 11 bases outside the gene matches. Germline lookup yields CDR1 MNHEY and CDR2 SMNVEV (reference sequence). The CDR3 sequence is CASSQTGTELNTEAFF. The CDR3 DNA reads TGTGCCAGCAGTCAAACCGGGACAGAATTAAACACTGAAGCTTTCTTT.

J is TRBJ1-2 and V is TRBV18, with a tentative D call TRBD1 (5 bases). Between the trimmed V and J ends, which lost 3 bases and 4 bases, there was a span of 12 bases. The CDR3 is 14 residues long. Germline V lookup: CDR1 KGHSH, CDR2 LQKENI. CDR3 protein: CASSPLDTSYGYTF. CDR3 in DNA: TGTGCCAGCTCACCTCTGGACACGTCCTATGGCTACACCTTC.

This chain links TRBV13 with TRBJ1-3; a weak D match, TRBD1 (5 bases). This CDR3 is 16 amino acids long. Trimming took 4 bases from V and 0 from J, leaving 13 bases between them. CDR1 and CDR2 (germline): PRHDT, FYEKMQ (reference sequence). CDR3 loop: CASSSWAGGSGNTIYF. The CDR3 DNA reads TGTGCCAGCAGCTCCTGGGCCGGGGGCTCTGGAAACACCATATATTTT.

The J gene is TRBJ2-5, the V gene TRBV29-1; D call uncertain. The CDR3 sequence is 12 residues long. Trimming removed 2 bases at V and 4 bases at J, with 8 bases between. Per the germline V gene, CDR1 is SQVTM and CDR2 is ANQGSEA. The CDR3 loop is CSVELGAETQYF. In DNA form, the CDR3 reads TGCAGCGTTGAATTGGGCGCAGAGACCCAGTACTTC.

This chain joins TRBV6-5 and TRBJ2-2, with 11 bases identical to TRBD2. The V and J ends lost 5 bases and 5 bases, in that order; junction bases with no gene match: 4. Germline lookup yields CDR1 MNHEY and CDR2 SVGAGI. The CDR3 runs 15 residues. CDR3 protein: CASSRSGGATGELFF. The CDR3 bases are TGTGCCAGCAGTCGTAGCGGGGGGGCGACCGGGGAGCTGTTTTTT.

The chain employs TRBV5-6 and TRBJ2-5; TRBD2 might be the D (5 bases). Germline CDR1 reads SGHDT; CDR2 reads YYEEEE. The length of the CDR3 is 11 residues. V was cut by 2 bases and J by 7 bases, with 6 bases left in between. CDR3 nucleotide sequence: TGTGCCAGCAGCTTCGAGGGGACCCAGTACTTC. It yields the protein CASSFEGTQYF.

This chain uses TRBV2 with TRBJ1-2; no clear D gene. V was cut by 1 base and J by 5 bases, with 11 bases left in between. Germline V CDR1 and CDR2: SNHLY, FYNNEI. The CDR3 extends over 14 amino acids. The CDR3 loop is CASSEGVLGYGYTF. The DNA for the CDR3 is TGTGCCAGCAGTGAAGGAGTGCTGGGGTATGGCTACACCTTC.